This T cell receptor beta chain originates from a study of breast tumors, draining lymph nodes, adjacent tissues. This CDR3 has 16 amino acids. Germline CDR1 reads SGHTA; CDR2 reads FQGNSA. The junction had 15 bases not matched to a gene; V was cut back by 6 bases and J by 6 bases. Breast cancer patients provided tissue from their axillary draining lymph nodes. Ten or more counts support this clonotype. In TCRdb, the multiplex PCR reads were re-called with MiXCR into one record per CDR3 protein. The table includes approximately 100,000 distinct CDR3 sequences, less than 40% detected once. The sequenced sample was axillary lymph node tissue. The V gene is TRBV7-2, the J gene TRBJ1-2, with 8 bases fitting TRBD1. The receptor was isolated from a female donor with breast cancer. Some clones in this sample may be carry-over from other donors' samples. In DNA form, the CDR3 reads TGTGCCAGCAGGAACCCCGGACAGGGCCGTTTTGATGGCTACACCTTC. Amino acid sequence: CASRNPGQGRFDGYTF.